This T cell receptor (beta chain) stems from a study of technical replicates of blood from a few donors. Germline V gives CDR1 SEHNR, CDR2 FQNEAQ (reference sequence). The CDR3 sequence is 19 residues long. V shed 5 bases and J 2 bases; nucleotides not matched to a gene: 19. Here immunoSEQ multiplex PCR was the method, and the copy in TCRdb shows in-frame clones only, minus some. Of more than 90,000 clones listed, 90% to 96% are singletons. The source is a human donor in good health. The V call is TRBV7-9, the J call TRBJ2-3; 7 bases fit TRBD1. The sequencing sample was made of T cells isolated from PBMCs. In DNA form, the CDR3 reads TGTGCCAGCAGCGAGGGCCGCGCTATGGGACAGCCTTACACAGATACGCAGTATTTT. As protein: CASSEGRAMGQPYTDTQYF. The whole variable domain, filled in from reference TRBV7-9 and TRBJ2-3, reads DTGVSQNPRHKITKRGQNVTFRCDPISEHNRLYWYRQTLGQGPEFLTYFQNEAQLEKSRLLSDRFSAERPKGSFSTLEIQRTEQGDSAMYLCASSEGRAMGQPYTDTQYFGPGTRLTVL.